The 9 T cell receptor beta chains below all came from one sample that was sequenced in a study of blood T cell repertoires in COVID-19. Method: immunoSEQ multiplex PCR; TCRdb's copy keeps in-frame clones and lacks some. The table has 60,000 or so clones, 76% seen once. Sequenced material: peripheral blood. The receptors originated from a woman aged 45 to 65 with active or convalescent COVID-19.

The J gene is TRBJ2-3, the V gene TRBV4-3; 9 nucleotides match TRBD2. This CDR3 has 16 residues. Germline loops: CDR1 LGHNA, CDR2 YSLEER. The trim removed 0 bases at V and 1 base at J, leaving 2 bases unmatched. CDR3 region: CASSQEPSGGTDTQYF. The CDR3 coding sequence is TGCGCCAGCAGCCAAGAGCCTAGCGGGGGCACAGATACGCAGTATTTT.

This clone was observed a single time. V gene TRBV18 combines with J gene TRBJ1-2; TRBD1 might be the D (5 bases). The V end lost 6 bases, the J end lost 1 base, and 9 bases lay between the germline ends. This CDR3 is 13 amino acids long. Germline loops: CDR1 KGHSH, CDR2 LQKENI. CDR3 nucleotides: TGTGCCAGCTCGCTGGGGGGTAACTATGGCTACACCTTC. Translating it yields CASSLGGNYGYTF. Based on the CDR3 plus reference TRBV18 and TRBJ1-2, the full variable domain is NAGVMQNPRHLVRRRGQEARLRCSPMKGHSHVYWYRQLPEEGLKFMVYLQKENIIDESGMPKERFSAEFPKEGPSILRIQQVVRGDSAAYFCASSLGGNYGYTFGSGTRLTVV.

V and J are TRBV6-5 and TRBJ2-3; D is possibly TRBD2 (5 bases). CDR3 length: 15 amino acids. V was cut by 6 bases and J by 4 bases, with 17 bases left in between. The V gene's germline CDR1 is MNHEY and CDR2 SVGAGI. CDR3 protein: CASSRIQLGADTQYF. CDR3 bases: TGTGCCAGCAGCAGAATTCAACTAGGCGCAGATACGCAGTATTTT.

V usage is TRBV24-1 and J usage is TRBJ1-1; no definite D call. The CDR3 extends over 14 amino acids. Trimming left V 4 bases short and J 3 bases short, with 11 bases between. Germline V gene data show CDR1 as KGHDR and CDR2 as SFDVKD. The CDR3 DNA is TGTGCCACCAGTGAACCCGGTAGAGACACTGAAGCTTTCTTT. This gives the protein CATSEPGRDTEAFF.

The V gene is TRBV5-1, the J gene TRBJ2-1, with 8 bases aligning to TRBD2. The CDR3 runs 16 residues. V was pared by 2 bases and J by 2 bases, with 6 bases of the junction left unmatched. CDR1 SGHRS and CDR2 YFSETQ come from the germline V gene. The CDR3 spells CASSLSGSRTYNEQFF. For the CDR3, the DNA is TGCGCCAGCAGCTTAAGCGGGAGCCGCACCTACAATGAGCAGTTCTTC.

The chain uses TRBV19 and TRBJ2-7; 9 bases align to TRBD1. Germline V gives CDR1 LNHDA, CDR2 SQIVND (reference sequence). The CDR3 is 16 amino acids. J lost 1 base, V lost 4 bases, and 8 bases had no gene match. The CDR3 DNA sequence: TGTGCCAGTAGTAAACAGTTGGGACAGGGATCCTACGAGCAGTACTTC. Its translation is CASSKQLGQGSYEQYF. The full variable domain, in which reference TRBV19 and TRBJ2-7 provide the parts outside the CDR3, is DGGITQSPKYLFRKEGQNVTLSCEQNLNHDAMYWYRQDPGQGLRLIYYSQIVNDFQKGDIAEGYSVSREKKESFPLTVTSAQKNPTAFYLCASSKQLGQGSYEQYFGPGTRLTVT.

As DNA, the CDR3 is TGTGCCAGCAGCCAATCAGAAGCCACAGATACGCAGTATTTT. Its protein is CASSQSEATDTQYF. The V call is TRBV16, the J call TRBJ2-3; D uncertain. Trimming stripped 0 bases from V and 2 bases from J, with 6 bases between. Germline loops: CDR1 KGHSY, CDR2 FQNENV. CDR3 length: 14 amino acids.

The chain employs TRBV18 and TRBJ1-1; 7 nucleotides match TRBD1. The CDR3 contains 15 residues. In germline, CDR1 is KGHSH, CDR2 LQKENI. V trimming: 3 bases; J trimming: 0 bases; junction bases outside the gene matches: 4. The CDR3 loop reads CASSPDRVVNTEAFF. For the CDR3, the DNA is TGTGCCAGCTCACCCGACAGGGTGGTGAACACTGAAGCTTTCTTT.

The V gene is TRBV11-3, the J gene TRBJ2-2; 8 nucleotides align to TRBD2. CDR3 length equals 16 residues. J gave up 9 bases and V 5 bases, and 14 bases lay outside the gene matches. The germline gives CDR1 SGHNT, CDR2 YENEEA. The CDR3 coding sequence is TGTGCCAGCAGCCCGGGGGGGACTAGGGGTTCCCGGGAGCTGTTTTTT. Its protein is CASSPGGTRGSRELFF.